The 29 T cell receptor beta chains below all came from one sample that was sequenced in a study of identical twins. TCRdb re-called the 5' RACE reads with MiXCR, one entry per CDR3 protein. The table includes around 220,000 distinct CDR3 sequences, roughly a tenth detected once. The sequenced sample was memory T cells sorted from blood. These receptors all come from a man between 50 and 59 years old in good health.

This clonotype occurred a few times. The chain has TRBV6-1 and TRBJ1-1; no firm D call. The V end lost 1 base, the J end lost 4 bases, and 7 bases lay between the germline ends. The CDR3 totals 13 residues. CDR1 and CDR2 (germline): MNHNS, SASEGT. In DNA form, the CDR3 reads TGTGCCAGCAGTGAAGTACGGCCCACTGAAGCTTTCTTT. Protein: CASSEVRPTEAFF.

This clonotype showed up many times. CDR3 sequence: CSASRGGGPEQYF. The DNA for the CDR3 is TGCAGTGCTAGTAGGGGCGGGGGGCCCGAGCAGTACTTC. The chain uses TRBV20-1 and TRBJ2-7, with 8 bases lining up with TRBD2. The CDR3 spans 13 residues. V gave up 3 bases and J gave up 6 bases; unmatched junction bases: 7. Germline V lookup: CDR1 DFQATT, CDR2 SNEGSKA (reference sequence).

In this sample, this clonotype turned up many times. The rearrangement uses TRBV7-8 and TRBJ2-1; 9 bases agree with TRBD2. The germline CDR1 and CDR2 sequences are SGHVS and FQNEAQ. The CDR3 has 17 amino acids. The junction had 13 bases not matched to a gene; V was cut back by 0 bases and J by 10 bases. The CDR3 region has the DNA TGTGCCAGCAGCTTAGCCCCGGGACTAGCCACACGGGGGGAGCAGTTCTTC. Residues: CASSLAPGLATRGEQFF.

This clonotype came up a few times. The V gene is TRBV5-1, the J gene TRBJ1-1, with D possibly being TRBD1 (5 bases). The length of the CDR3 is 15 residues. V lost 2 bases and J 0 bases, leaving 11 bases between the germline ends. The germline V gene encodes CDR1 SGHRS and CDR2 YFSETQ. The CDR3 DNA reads TGCGCCAGCAGCTTCGCCAGGGCTATGAACACTGAAGCTTTCTTT. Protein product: CASSFARAMNTEAFF. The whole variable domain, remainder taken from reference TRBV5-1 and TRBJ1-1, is KAGVTQTPRYLIKTRGQQVTLSCSPISGHRSVSWYQQTPGQGLQFLFEYFSETQRNKGNFPGRFSGRQFSNSRSEMNVSTLELGDSALYLCASSFARAMNTEAFFGQGTRLTVV.

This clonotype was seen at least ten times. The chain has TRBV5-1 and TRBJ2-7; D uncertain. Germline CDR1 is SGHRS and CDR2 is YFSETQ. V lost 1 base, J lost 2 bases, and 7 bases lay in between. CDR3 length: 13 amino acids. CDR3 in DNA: TGCGCCAGCAGCTTGATTAGCACCTACGAGCAGTACTTC. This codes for CASSLISTYEQYF.

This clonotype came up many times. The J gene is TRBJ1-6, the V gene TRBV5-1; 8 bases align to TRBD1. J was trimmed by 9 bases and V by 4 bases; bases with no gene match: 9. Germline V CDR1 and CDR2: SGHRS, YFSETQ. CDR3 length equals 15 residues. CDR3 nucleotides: TGCGCCAGCAGCACTAAAGGGCAGGGGGCTTCACCCCTCCACTTT. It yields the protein CASSTKGQGASPLHF.

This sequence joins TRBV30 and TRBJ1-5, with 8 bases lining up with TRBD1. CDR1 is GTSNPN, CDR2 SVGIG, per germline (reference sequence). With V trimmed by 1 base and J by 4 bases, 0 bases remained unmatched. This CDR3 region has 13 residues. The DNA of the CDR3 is TGTGCCTGGAGTGGGACAGGGAATCAGCCCCAGCATTTT. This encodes CAWSGTGNQPQHF.

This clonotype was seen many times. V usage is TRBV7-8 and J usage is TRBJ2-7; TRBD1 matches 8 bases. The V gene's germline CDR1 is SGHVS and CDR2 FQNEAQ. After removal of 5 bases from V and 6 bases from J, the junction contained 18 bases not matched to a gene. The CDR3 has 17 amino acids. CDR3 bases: TGTGCCAGCAGCCCAAGAGGGTTTCGAGGACAGGGATCCGAGCAGTACTTC. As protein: CASSPRGFRGQGSEQYF.

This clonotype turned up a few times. The CDR3 reads CASSDQGAYNEQFF. The DNA for the CDR3 is TGTGCCAGCAGTGACCAGGGGGCCTACAATGAGCAGTTCTTC. The chain joins TRBV2 to TRBJ2-1, with TRBD1 matching 7 bases. J gave up 2 bases and V 3 bases, and 1 base lay outside the gene matches. CDR1 is SNHLY and CDR2 is FYNNEI in the germline V gene. The CDR3 contains 14 residues.

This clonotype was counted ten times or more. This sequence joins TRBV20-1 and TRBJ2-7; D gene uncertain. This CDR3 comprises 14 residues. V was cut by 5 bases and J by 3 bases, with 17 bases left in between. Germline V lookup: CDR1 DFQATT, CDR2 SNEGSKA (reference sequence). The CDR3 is CSARGPVRVYEQYF. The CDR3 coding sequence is TGCAGTGCTCGCGGTCCAGTCCGCGTCTACGAGCAGTACTTC.

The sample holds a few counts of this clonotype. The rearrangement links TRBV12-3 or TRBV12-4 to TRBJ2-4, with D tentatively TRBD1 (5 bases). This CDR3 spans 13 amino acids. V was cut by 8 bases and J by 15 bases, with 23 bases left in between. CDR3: CASGSQGSPFRYF. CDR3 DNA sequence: TGTGCCAGCGGGTCCCAGGGTTCTCCCTTTCGGTACTTC.

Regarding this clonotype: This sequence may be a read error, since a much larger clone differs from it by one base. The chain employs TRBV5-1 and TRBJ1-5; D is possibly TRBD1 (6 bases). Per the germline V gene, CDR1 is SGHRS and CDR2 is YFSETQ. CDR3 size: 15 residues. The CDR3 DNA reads TGCGCCTGCAGCTTGGAGGGGGGTCGGAATCAGCCCCAGCATTTT. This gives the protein CACSLEGGRNQPQHF.

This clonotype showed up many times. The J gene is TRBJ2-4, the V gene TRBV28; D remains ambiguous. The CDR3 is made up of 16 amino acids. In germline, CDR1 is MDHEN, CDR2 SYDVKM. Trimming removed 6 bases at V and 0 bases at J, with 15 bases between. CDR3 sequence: CASRPDTNLAKNIQYF. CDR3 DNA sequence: TGTGCCAGCAGACCAGACACCAATCTAGCCAAAAACATTCAGTACTTC.

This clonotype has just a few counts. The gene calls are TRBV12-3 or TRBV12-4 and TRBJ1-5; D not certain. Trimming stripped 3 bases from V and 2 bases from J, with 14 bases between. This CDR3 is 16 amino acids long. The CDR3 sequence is CASSFVGVGGNQPQHF. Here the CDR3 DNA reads TGTGCCAGCAGTTTCGTGGGTGTCGGAGGCAATCAGCCCCAGCATTTT.

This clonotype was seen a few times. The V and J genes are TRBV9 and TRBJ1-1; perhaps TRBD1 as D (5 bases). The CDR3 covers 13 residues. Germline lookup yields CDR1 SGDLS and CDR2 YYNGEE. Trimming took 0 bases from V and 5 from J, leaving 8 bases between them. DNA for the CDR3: TGTGCCAGCAGCGTAGCTAAGGGGACTGAAGCTTTCTTT. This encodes CASSVAKGTEAFF.

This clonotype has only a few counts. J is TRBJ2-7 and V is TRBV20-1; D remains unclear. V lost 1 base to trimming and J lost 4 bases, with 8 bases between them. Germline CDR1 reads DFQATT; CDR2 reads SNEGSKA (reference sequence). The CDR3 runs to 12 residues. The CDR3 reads CSARGELYEQYF. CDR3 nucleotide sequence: TGCAGTGCTAGAGGGGAATTGTACGAGCAGTACTTC.

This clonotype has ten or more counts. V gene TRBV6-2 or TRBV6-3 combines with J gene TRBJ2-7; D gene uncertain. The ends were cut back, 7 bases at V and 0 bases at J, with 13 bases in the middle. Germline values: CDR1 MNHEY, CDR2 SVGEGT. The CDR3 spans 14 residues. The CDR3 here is CASIRGGTSYEQYF. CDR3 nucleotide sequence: TGTGCCAGCATAAGAGGTGGCACCTCCTACGAGCAGTACTTC.

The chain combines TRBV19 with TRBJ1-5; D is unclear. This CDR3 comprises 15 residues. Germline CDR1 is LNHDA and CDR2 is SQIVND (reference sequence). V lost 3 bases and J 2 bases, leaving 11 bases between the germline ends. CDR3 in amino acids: CASSIRVVGNQPQHF. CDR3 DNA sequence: TGTGCCAGTAGTATCCGGGTTGTCGGCAATCAGCCCCAGCATTTT.

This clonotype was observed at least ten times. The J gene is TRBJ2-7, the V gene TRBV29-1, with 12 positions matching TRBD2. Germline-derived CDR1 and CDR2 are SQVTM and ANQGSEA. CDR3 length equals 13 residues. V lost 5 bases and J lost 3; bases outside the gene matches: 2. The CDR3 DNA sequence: TGCAGCGTTCTAGCGGGAGGGCTCTACGAGCAGTACTTC. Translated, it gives CSVLAGGLYEQYF.

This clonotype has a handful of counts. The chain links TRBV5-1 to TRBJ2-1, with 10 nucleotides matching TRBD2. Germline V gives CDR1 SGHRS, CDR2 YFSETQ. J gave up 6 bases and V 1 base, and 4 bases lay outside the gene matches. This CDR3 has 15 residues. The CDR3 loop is CASSLLASGSNEQFF. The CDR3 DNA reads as TGCGCCAGCAGCTTGTTGGCTAGCGGGAGCAATGAGCAGTTCTTC. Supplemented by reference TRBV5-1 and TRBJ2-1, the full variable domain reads KAGVTQTPRYLIKTRGQQVTLSCSPISGHRSVSWYQQTPGQGLQFLFEYFSETQRNKGNFPGRFSGRQFSNSRSEMNVSTLELGDSALYLCASSLLASGSNEQFFGPGTRLTVL.

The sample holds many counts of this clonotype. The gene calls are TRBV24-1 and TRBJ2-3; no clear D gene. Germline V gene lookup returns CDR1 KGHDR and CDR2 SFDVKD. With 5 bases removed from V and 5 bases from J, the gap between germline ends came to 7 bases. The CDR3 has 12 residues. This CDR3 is CATSAVGDTQYF. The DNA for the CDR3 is TGTGCCACCAGTGCGGTAGGAGATACGCAGTATTTT.

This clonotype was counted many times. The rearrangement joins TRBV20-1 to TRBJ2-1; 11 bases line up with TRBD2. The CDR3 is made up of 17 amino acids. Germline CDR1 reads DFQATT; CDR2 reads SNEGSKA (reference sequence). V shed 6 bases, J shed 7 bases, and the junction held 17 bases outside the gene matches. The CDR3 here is CSAWSHSGRANGNEQFF. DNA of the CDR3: TGCAGTGCGTGGTCTCATAGCGGGAGGGCCAATGGGAATGAGCAGTTCTTC.

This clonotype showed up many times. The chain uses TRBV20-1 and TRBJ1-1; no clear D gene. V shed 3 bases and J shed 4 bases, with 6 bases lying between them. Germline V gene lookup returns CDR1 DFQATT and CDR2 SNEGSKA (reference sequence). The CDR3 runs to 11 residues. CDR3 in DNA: TGCAGTGCTAGGGAAGCCACTGAAGCTTTCTTT. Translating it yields CSAREATEAFF.

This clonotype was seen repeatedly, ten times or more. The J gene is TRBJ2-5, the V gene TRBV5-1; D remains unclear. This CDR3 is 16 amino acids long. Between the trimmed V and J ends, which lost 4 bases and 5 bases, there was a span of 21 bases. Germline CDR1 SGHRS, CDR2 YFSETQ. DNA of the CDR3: TGCGCCAGCAGCCCCAGCGTAACCTTAGAACTGGAGACCCAGTACTTC. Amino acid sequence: CASSPSVTLELETQYF.

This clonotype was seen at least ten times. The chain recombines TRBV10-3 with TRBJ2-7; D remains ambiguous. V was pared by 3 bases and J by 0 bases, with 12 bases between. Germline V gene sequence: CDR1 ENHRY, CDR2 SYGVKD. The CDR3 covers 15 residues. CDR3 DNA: TGTGCCATCAGTGACGTCCAGCAAGGCTCCTACGAGCAGTACTTC. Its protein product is CAISDVQQGSYEQYF.

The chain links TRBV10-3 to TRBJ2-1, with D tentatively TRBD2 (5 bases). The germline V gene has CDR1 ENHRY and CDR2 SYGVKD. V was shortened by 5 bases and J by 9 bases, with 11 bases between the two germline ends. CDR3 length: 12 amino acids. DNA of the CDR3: TGTGCCATCAGTACAACTAGTCGTGAGCAGTTCTTC. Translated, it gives CAISTTSREQFF.

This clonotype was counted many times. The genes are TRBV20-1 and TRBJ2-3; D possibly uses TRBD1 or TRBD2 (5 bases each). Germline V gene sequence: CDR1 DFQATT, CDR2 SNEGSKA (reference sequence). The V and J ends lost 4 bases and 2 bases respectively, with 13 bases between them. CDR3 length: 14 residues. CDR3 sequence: CSAIRDVNTDTQYF. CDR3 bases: TGCAGTGCTATAAGGGACGTGAACACAGATACGCAGTATTTT.

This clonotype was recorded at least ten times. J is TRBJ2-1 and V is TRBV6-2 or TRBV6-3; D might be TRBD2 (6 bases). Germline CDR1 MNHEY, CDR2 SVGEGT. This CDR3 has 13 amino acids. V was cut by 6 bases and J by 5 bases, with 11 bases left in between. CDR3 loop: CASSSRRDNEQFF. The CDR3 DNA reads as TGTGCCAGCAGCTCCCGGAGGGACAATGAGCAGTTCTTC.

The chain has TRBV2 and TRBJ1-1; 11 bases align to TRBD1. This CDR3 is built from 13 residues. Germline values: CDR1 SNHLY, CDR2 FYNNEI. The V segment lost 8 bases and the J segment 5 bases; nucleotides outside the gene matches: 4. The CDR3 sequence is CASGRDRGTEAFF. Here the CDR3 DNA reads TGTGCCAGCGGCCGGGACAGGGGGACTGAAGCTTTCTTT.